Listed below are T cell receptor beta chains from one sample, sequenced in a study of blood T cell repertoires in COVID-19. Produced via immunoSEQ multiplex PCR; TCRdb's table is partial and in-frame only. Of 61,000 or so clones in the sample, roughly 88% were seen once. The specimen sequenced was peripheral blood. These receptors were collected from a woman of 80 years or more with active COVID-19. The CDR3 runs from the conserved cysteine through the conserved F or W. A D gene is named only where the DNA matches it firmly. Expanded clones are given a class, and other clones once, few, many or no size at all.

size: NA; J: TRBJ1-2; D: NA; V: TRBV14; CDR3: CASSQAGTTGYTF; DNA: TGTGCCAGCAGCCAAGCCGGGACTACTGGCTACACCTTC
size: NA; J: TRBJ2-1; D: TRBD2; V: TRBV24-1; CDR3: CATSGVGGSSYNEQFF; DNA: TGTGCCACCAGTGGAGTAGGCGGGAGCTCCTACAATGAGCAGTTCTTC
size: once; J: TRBJ2-3; D: TRBD2; V: TRBV6-5; CDR3: CASSGLAGGTDTQYF; DNA: TGTGCCAGCAGCGGACTAGCGGGGGGGACAGATACGCAGTATTTT
size: once; J: TRBJ1-5; D: NA; V: TRBV15; CDR3: CATQGQAHQPQHF; DNA: TGTGCCACCCAGGGGCAGGCCCATCAGCCCCAGCATTTT
size: NA; J: TRBJ1-2; D: NA; V: TRBV5-1; CDR3: CASSLVGGDYGYTF; DNA: TGCGCCAGCAGCTTGGTCGGCGGCGACTATGGCTACACCTTC
size: once; J: TRBJ2-3; D: NA; V: TRBV11-1; CDR3: CASMASTRTDTQYF; DNA: TGTGCCAGCATGGCTAGTACTCGCACAGATACGCAGTATTTT
size: NA; J: TRBJ2-5; D: NA; V: TRBV5-1; CDR3: CASSTGLPQVTQYF; DNA: TGCGCCAGCAGCACGGGACTCCCCCAGGTGACCCAGTACTTC
size: NA; J: TRBJ1-2; D: NA; V: TRBV27; CDR3: CASSLRTTDYYGYTF; DNA: TGTGCCAGCAGTTTAAGAACGACAGACTACTATGGCTACACCTTC
size: NA; J: TRBJ2-3; D: NA; V: TRBV5-4; CDR3: CASRTRGVDTQYF; DNA: TGTGCCAGCAGGACTAGAGGGGTAGATACGCAGTATTTT
size: NA; J: TRBJ2-7; D: NA; V: TRBV6-5; CDR3: CASRWRPGDEQYF; DNA: TGTGCCAGCAGGTGGAGGCCCGGGGACGAGCAGTACTTC
size: NA; J: TRBJ1-1; D: NA; V: TRBV15; CDR3: CATSPAGVDTEAFF; DNA: TGTGCCACCAGCCCGGCAGGGGTGGACACTGAAGCTTTCTTT
size: NA; J: TRBJ2-7; D: TRBD2; V: TRBV6-5; CDR3: CASNGGGFPYEQYF; DNA: TGTGCCAGCAACGGCGGGGGGTTCCCCTACGAGCAGTACTTC
size: NA; J: TRBJ2-3; D: NA; V: TRBV11-2; CDR3: CASSLDPPLSTDTQYF; DNA: TGTGCCAGCAGCTTAGATCCTCCTCTCAGCACAGATACGCAGTATTTT
size: NA; J: TRBJ2-7; D: TRBD1; V: TRBV6-6; CDR3: CASSRGQSYEQYF; DNA: TGTGCCAGCAGCAGGGGACAGAGCTACGAGCAGTACTTC
size: few; J: TRBJ2-5; D: TRBD2; V: TRBV7-2; CDR3: CASSLQRGGGETQYF; DNA: TGTGCCAGCAGCTTACAGCGGGGGGGCGGTGAGACCCAGTACTTC
size: NA; J: TRBJ2-1; D: TRBD2; V: TRBV5-6; CDR3: CASSRLAGGNEQFF; DNA: TGTGCCAGCAGCCGACTAGCGGGGGGGAATGAGCAGTTCTTC
size: NA; J: TRBJ1-1; D: NA; V: TRBV18; CDR3: CASSPPPNTEAFF; DNA: TGTGCCAGCTCACCACCCCCTAACACTGAAGCTTTCTTT
size: NA; J: TRBJ2-7; D: TRBD1; V: TRBV11-2; CDR3: CASRQGAYEQYF; DNA: TGTGCCAGCCGACAGGGGGCCTACGAGCAGTACTTC
size: NA; J: TRBJ1-2; D: NA; V: TRBV4-2; CDR3: CASSQVQGLYGYTF; DNA: TGTGCCAGCAGCCAAGTGCAGGGGCTCTATGGCTACACCTTC
size: once; J: TRBJ2-2; D: TRBD2; V: TRBV5-4; CDR3: CASSPGGMRESGELFF; DNA: TGTGCCAGCAGCCCGGGGGGGATGAGGGAATCCGGGGAGCTGTTTTTT
size: NA; J: TRBJ2-1; D: TRBD2; V: TRBV27; CDR3: CASSATARGAPSEQFF; DNA: TGTGCCAGCAGTGCCACAGCGCGGGGGGCCCCGAGCGAGCAGTTCTTC
size: NA; J: TRBJ1-5; D: NA; V: TRBV19; CDR3: CASTKVSHWESQPQHF; DNA: TGTGCCAGCACGAAAGTATCACATTGGGAGAGTCAGCCCCAGCATTTT
size: NA; J: TRBJ2-1; D: NA; V: TRBV28; CDR3: CASTHRDNFDEQFF; DNA: TGTGCCAGCACTCACCGGGACAACTTCGATGAGCAGTTCTTC
size: NA; J: TRBJ1-1; D: NA; V: TRBV15; CDR3: CATQGRGTEAFF; DNA: TGTGCCACCCAGGGAAGAGGAACTGAAGCTTTCTTT
size: NA; J: TRBJ1-2; D: NA; V: TRBV6-2/TRBV6-3; CDR3: CASSYRGGSGYTF; DNA: TGTGCCAGCAGTTACCGAGGAGGGAGTGGCTACACCTTC
size: NA; J: TRBJ2-7; D: NA; V: TRBV19; CDR3: CASSIERNYEQYF; DNA: TGTGCCAGTAGTATAGAGCGCAACTACGAGCAGTACTTC
size: NA; J: TRBJ2-7; D: TRBD2; V: TRBV5-1; CDR3: CASSLGGRGVSYEQYF; DNA: TGCGCCAGCAGCTTGGGAGGACGGGGGGTCTCCTACGAGCAGTACTTC
size: NA; J: TRBJ2-3; D: NA; V: TRBV10-3; CDR3: CAIQTATGRGADTQYF; DNA: TGTGCCATCCAAACAGCAACAGGGCGAGGTGCAGATACGCAGTATTTT
size: NA; J: TRBJ1-2; D: TRBD1; V: TRBV5-1; CDR3: CASSPRGQGSTNYGYTF; DNA: TGCGCCAGCAGCCCCAGGGGACAGGGAAGTACTAACTATGGCTACACCTTC
size: NA; J: TRBJ2-3; D: NA; V: TRBV9; CDR3: CASSVVPGTDTQYF; DNA: TGTGCCAGCAGCGTAGTCCCAGGCACAGATACGCAGTATTTT
size: once; J: TRBJ1-1; D: NA; V: TRBV6-5; CDR3: CASGDSLNTEAFF; DNA: TGTGCCAGCGGAGACAGTCTGAACACTGAAGCTTTCTTT
size: NA; J: TRBJ1-6; D: NA; V: TRBV19; CDR3: CASSITGTRGNSPLHF; DNA: TGTGCCAGTAGTATAACCGGGACTCGGGGTAATTCACCCCTCCACTTT
size: NA; J: TRBJ2-5; D: TRBD1; V: TRBV7-9; CDR3: CASSVIERTGVETQYF; DNA: TGTGCCAGCAGCGTTATCGAAAGGACAGGGGTAGAGACCCAGTACTTC
size: few; J: TRBJ1-2; D: NA; V: TRBV18; CDR3: CASSPADSYGYTF; DNA: TGTGCCAGCTCACCAGCGGACAGCTATGGCTACACCTTC
size: NA; J: TRBJ2-3; D: TRBD2; V: TRBV2; CDR3: CASSEASGEGDTQYF; DNA: TGTGCCAGCAGTGAAGCGTCGGGGGAGGGAGATACGCAGTATTTT
size: NA; J: TRBJ2-1; D: NA; V: TRBV2; CDR3: CASSESGVHEQFF; DNA: TGTGCCAGCAGTGAATCAGGGGTCCATGAGCAGTTCTTC
size: NA; J: TRBJ2-3; D: TRBD2; V: TRBV7-2; CDR3: CASSPRLAGGKGTQYF; DNA: TGTGCCAGCAGCCCTAGACTAGCGGGGGGGAAGGGGACGCAGTATTTT
size: NA; J: TRBJ1-4; D: TRBD1; V: TRBV28; CDR3: CASSSTGSNEKLFF; DNA: TGTGCCAGCAGTTCGACAGGGTCAAATGAAAAACTGTTTTTT
size: NA; J: TRBJ2-2; D: TRBD2; V: TRBV7-3; CDR3: CASSSRLAGTGELFF; DNA: TGTGCCAGCAGCTCCCGACTAGCGGGCACCGGGGAGCTGTTTTTT
size: NA; J: TRBJ2-3; D: TRBD1; V: TRBV5-1; CDR3: CASSLEGQLDTQYF; DNA: TGCGCCAGCAGCTTGGAGGGACAGCTAGATACGCAGTATTTT
size: NA; J: TRBJ2-7; D: NA; V: TRBV10-3; CDR3: CAISESRAGYEQYF; DNA: TGTGCCATCAGTGAGTCGAGGGCGGGATACGAGCAGTACTTC
size: NA; J: TRBJ1-2; D: TRBD1; V: TRBV3-1/TRBV3-2; CDR3: CASSRMVTGDYGYTF; DNA: TGTGCCAGCAGCCGAATGGTAACAGGGGACTATGGCTACACCTTC
size: NA; J: TRBJ2-1; D: TRBD2; V: TRBV19; CDR3: CASRRTSGGAWDEQFF; DNA: TGTGCCAGTAGGCGGACTAGCGGGGGGGCATGGGATGAGCAGTTCTTC
size: NA; J: TRBJ2-7; D: TRBD1; V: TRBV6-2/TRBV6-3; CDR3: CASSKRQGLISYEQYF; DNA: TGTGCCAGCAGTAAGAGACAGGGGCTAATCTCCTACGAGCAGTACTTC
size: NA; J: TRBJ1-2; D: NA; V: TRBV6-5; CDR3: CASSFIGVGYGYTF; DNA: TGTGCCAGCAGTTTCATAGGGGTAGGATATGGCTACACCTTC
size: once; J: TRBJ2-5; D: NA; V: TRBV28; CDR3: CASSLTGGAQYF; DNA: TGTGCCAGCAGTTTAACAGGGGGGGCCCAGTACTTC
size: NA; J: TRBJ2-5; D: NA; V: TRBV19; CDR3: CASRGTYTSGAQYF; DNA: TGTGCCAGTAGAGGGACATACACCTCAGGGGCCCAGTACTTC
size: NA; J: TRBJ2-3; D: NA; V: TRBV6-1; CDR3: CASSEIGGALGDTQYF; DNA: TGTGCCAGCAGTGAAATCGGAGGGGCTCTCGGGGATACGCAGTATTTT